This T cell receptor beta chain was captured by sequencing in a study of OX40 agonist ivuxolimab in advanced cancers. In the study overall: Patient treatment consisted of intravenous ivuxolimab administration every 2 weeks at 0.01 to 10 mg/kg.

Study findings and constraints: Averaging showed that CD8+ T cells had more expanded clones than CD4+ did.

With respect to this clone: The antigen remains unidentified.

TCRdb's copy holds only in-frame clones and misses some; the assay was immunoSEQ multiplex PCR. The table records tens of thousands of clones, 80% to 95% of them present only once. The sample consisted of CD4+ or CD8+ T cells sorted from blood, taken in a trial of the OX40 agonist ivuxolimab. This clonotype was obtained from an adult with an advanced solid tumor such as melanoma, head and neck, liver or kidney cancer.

CDR3 coding DNA: TGTGCCAGCAGCTTACGGGACAGGGGACTCAATGAGCAGTTCTTC. Protein: CASSLRDRGLNEQFF. V gene TRBV7-6 combines with J gene TRBJ2-1, with 10 bases that match TRBD1. Trimming took 2 bases from V and 6 from J; bases not matched to a gene: 4. CDR3 size: 15 residues. In germline, CDR1 is SGHVS, CDR2 FNYEAQ. Full variable domain (rest looked up from reference TRBV7-6 and TRBJ2-1): GAGVSQSPRYKVTKRGQDVALRCDPISGHVSLYWYRQALGQGPEFLTYFNYEAQQDKSGLPNDRFSAERPEGSISTLTIQRTEQRDSAMYRCASSLRDRGLNEQFFGPGTRLTVL.